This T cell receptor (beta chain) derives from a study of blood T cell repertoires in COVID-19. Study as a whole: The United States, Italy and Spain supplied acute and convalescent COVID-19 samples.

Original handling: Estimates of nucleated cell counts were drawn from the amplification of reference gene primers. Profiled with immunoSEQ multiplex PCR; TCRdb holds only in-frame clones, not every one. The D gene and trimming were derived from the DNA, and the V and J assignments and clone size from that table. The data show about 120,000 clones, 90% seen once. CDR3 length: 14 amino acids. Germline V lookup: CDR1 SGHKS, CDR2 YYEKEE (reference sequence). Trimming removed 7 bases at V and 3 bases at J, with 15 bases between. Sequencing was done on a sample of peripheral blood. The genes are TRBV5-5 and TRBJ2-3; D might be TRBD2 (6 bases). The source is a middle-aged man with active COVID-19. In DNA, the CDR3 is TGTGCCAGCCTAAACACGGGAGCTACAGATACGCAGTATTTT. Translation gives CASLNTGATDTQYF.